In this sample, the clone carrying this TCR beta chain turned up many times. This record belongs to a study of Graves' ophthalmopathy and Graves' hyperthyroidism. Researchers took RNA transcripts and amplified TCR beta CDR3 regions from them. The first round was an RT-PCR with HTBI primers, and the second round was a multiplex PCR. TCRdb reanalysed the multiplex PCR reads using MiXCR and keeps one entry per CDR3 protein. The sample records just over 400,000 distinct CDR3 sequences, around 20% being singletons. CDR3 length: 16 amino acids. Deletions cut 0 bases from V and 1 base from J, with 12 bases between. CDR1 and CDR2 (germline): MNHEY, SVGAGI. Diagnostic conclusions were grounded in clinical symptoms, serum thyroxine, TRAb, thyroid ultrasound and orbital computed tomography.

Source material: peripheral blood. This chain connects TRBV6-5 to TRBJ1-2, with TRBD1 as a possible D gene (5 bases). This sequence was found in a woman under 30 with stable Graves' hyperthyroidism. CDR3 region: CASSYSKARDNYGYTF. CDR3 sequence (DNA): TGTGCCAGCAGTTACTCGAAGGCCAGGGATAACTATGGCTACACCTTC.